The entry below gives a single TCR beta chain sequence along with its context. No antigen is known for it. No clone much larger than this one lies a single base away; base qualities are absent. In total, roughly 670 healthy bone marrow donors made up the cohort. Cohort members were all nominally healthy when sampled, although unrecorded immune exposures were likely present. The donor tested CMV seropositive and was one of the 289 seropositive cohort members. A peripheral blood sample was provided by each donor, and peripheral blood mononuclear cells were used for TCR beta sequencing. Genomic DNA extraction from the blood cell samples was performed with the Qiagen DNeasy Blood Extraction Kit. Via the germline V gene, CDR1 is MNHEY and CDR2 SVGAGI. Counted from cysteine to phenylalanine, this CDR3 has 14 amino acids. Only the CDR3 region is kept as DNA, spanning 42 bases read in frame from base 1. The sample belongs to a study of cytomegalovirus exposure and HLA in healthy donors (dated by TCRdb to 2016 to 2017). For context, the study as a whole: An earlier analysis of several hundred of the donors reported approximately 300 Gb of sequence data and around 110 million unique TCR beta sequences from 150 million to 200 million T cells. An early release covering over 500 HLA-typed donors comprised about 300 gigabases of sequencing data and around 80 million unique TCR sequences. Of the 350 to 450 genotyped donors, over 65% fell in the genetic ancestry cluster associated with self-reported Caucasian donors. The aim of the study was to test whether cataloging public T cell receptors could identify signatures of past pathogen exposure. Using immunosequencing, the study profiled T cell repertoires from about 650 subjects and related those repertoires to cytomegalovirus serostatus. In addition to the first cohort of 666 subjects, a separate validation cohort of 130 or so different subjects was used. To predict cytomegalovirus infection status, the study combined high-throughput TCR immunosequencing, statistical association of individual TCRs with disease status, and machine learning. In a later analysis, previously published TCR beta repertoires from 666 donors were re-analyzed and high-resolution HLA genotyping was added so that TCR occurrence patterns could be studied. In the later analysis, no new phenotypic data were used to find candidate immune exposures; instead, reliance was placed on TCR beta sequences and their occurrence across donors. To decide whether each TCR beta V gene segment behaved as functional or pseudogenic, an earlier analysis of approximately 620 of the donors relied on high-throughput TCR beta sequencing. Donor age, sex, ethnicity and CMV serostatus were compiled together with the repertoire data. A later genetic analysis took genome-wide SNP genotypes for about three fifths of the roughly 700 donors and used that subset as a discovery cohort. Every discovery cohort repertoire had been produced on one sequencing platform. HLA typing included class I and class II loci at four-digit resolution. The number of typed donors differed by locus: about 620-640 for A, B, C, DRB1 and DQB1; some 500 for DQA1; around 610 for DPA1; and some 430 for DPB1. Because of strong linkage in the cohort, roughly five DR-DQ haplotypes were treated as single units for association and clustering. Across some 400 genotyped donors of the cohort, an average of approximately 240,000 unique TCR beta nucleotide sequences per donor were sequenced, and approximately 19% of those sequences were non-productive. What the research found in general, with its limitations: A later genetic analysis reported fewer N-insertions in productive TCRs among donors in an Asian-associated ancestry cluster than the roughly 640-donor mean. The authors suggested that the approach could potentially be generalized to other disease states and immunological phenotypes. A further reported finding was that TCR beta sequences accurately predicted the HLA-A and HLA-B alleles for most subjects in the first cohort. The classifier was reported to diagnose cytomegalovirus status with high specificity and sensitivity in both the original and validation cohorts. Across donors, most TCR sequences were observed very rarely, whereas some public TCRs were present in many individuals. In the study, 150 to 200 TCR beta chains were listed as associated with cytomegalovirus. A cluster of highly shared sequence variants was judged likely to be a technical artifact of the sequencing pipeline. Several of the top co-occurrence clusters appeared to be linked to parvovirus B19, influenza, CMV and Epstein-Barr virus, according to a later analysis. Presence/absence analyses assumed roughly uniform sequencing depth across donors, an assumption that may not hold. The earlier analysis of about 600 of the donors excluded 15 to 20 rarely observed V segments, including chromosome 9 orphons, because counts were too low. A later analysis found that HLA-associated TCR beta chains were more clonally expanded and had lower generation probabilities than equally common non-associated chains. Because some donors lacked HLA typing at each locus, the association tests relied only on the typed subset. When HLA alleles, especially DR and DQ, strongly co-occurred, TCR associations were difficult to assign to individual alleles. Specific HLA alleles were associated with roughly 16,000 TCR beta sequences at a false discovery rate of 0.05 in a later analysis. In an earlier analysis of some 640 of the donors, most TCR beta V segments were observed in productive rearrangements about 90% or about 30% of the time, broadly matching IMGT annotations. In a later analysis, most CMV-associated TCR beta chains were found to appear HLA-restricted, with HLA associations seemingly driven largely by CMV exposure. Immune exposure information for the cohort was limited to CMV serostatus. In this cohort, only TCR beta chains were sequenced, and detectable features were limited by the absence of alpha or paired-chain data. Three of the identified cytomegalovirus-associated TCR beta chains were confirmed in vitro to be specific for cytomegalovirus antigens. In a later analysis, the rate of TCR association differed among HLA loci, with DRB1 alleles having the most associated TCRs and HLA-C alleles having the fewest. Correlated functional status among segregating V segments might reflect linkage disequilibrium, but an unknown experimental factor could not be ruled out. Some IMGT-functional V segments, including TRBV6-2 and TRBV6-3, could not be told apart with the 87-base-pair reads, so those segments were excluded. V-gene and J-gene trimming of TCR beta chains was associated with a missense DCLRE1C variant in a later genetic analysis, and the association was replicated in an independent cohort.

The library came from the immunoSEQ multiplex PCR assay. A mixture of 60 forward primers for TCR Vbeta segments and 13 reverse primers for TCR Jbeta segments was used in the multiplex PCR. A multiplex PCR assay on genomic DNA amplified the CDR3 region of rearranged TCR beta genes. The amplified TCR beta libraries were sequenced on the Illumina HiSeq System as 87-base-pair reads. The authors' pipeline ran thus. A later analysis counted tens of millions of unique TCR beta chains across the 650 to 800 repertoires, and 9.5 million to 11 million of these chains were shared by at least two donors. A nearest-neighbor algorithm error-corrected the raw reads and collapsed the reads into unique sequences, merging closely related sequences to remove PCR and sequencing errors. Alignment of CDR3 sequences to IMGT reference sequences was used to assign V, D and J gene segments. Each retained sequence needed at least a six-nucleotide match to both a V gene segment and a J gene segment. A rearrangement counted as productive if the CDR3 had no stop codons and remained in frame with V and J, and every other rearrangement counted as non-productive. Following IMGT convention, CDR3 was defined as the stretch from the second conserved V-encoded cysteine to the conserved J-encoded phenylalanine. The earlier analysis of some 540 of the donors excluded any sequence lacking an unambiguous match to a single V gene segment. An earlier analysis of fewer than 750 of the donors called V segments functional above 56.7% productive rearrangements and segregating when the between-donor standard deviation exceeded 5%. A statistical classification framework was built to diagnose cytomegalovirus status from the catalog of TCR beta chain sequences. A later analysis assigned V and J genes by comparing TCR nucleotide sequences with IMGT/GENE-DB human TR gene sequences. A later analysis assigned CDR3 sequences and most-parsimonious VDJ recombination scenarios with the TCRdist pipeline. A later analysis defined each TCR beta chain by its CDR3 amino acid sequence plus V-gene family, and excluded reads lacking a unique V-gene family. In a later analysis, approximately 590 highly shared, low-generation-probability nucleotide sequences were removed to address suspected cross-contamination and a sequencing artifact. A later analysis calculated a clonal expansion index for each public chain from normalized within-repertoire ranks of inferred template counts. In a later analysis, generation probabilities were computed with a VDJ recombination model fitted to out-of-frame rearrangements, and the resulting probabilities were checked against IGoR. Hypergeometric tests were used in a later analysis to score TCR-TCR, TCR-HLA and TCR-CMV co-occurrence, with a repertoire-size bias correction applied to the TCR pairs. In a later analysis, false discovery rates were estimated by permuting HLA or CMV assignments 20 times. A later analysis grouped co-occurring TCRs with DBSCAN, adding TCRdist sequence similarity when clustering within HLA-allele-positive subsets. Repertoires with fewer than 30,000 or more than 120,000 public chains, plus five repertoires with anomalous nucleotide sharing, were excluded from co-occurrence clustering. TCRdb stores this immuneACCESS table with in-frame sequences only. Part of the clones is absent; in the studies checked, under half of the shortfall reflects unresolved V genes, and no reason is known for the rest. The V and J calls and clone size come from that table; D and trimming were worked out from the DNA. This sample comprises roughly 190,000 clones, about 83% of them detected only once. The ten top clones hold roughly a tenth of the sample.

The source is a woman aged 45 to 65 in good health and CMV-seropositive. In this chain, TRBV6-5 is recombined with TRBJ2-5; the D gene is perhaps TRBD1, on 6 matching bases. The DNA end lines up better with TRBJ2-7; the J call may be wrong. The sequenced sample consisted of PBMCs. Read as DNA, the sequence is TGTGCCACCGCTTTTGGGGGCAGGGGCCACGAGCAGTACTTC. Translation gives CATAFGGRGHEQYF.